This T cell receptor (beta chain) was sequenced for a study of shared clonotypes between healthy human individuals. The protocol was immunoSEQ multiplex PCR, while the TCRdb copy is restricted to in-frame clones and leaves out a portion. The sample has roughly 2,000,000 clones, about 95% seen once. CD45RO-negative CD8 cells positively selected for CCR7 made up the naive population, which excluded terminally differentiated effector memory CD45RA+ cells. V shed 4 bases and J 2 bases; nucleotides not matched to a gene: 4. The CDR3 loop spans 16 amino acids. The germline CDR1 and CDR2 sequences are MGHRA and YSYEKL. Concerning this clone: Other DNA sequences from this sample encode an identical CDR3 as well.

Sample: naive CD8+ T cells sorted from blood. The chain combines TRBV4-1 with TRBJ2-5; TRBD2 agrees at 13 bases. This clonotype was sampled from a man aged 18 to 30 in good health. CDR3 protein: CASSLRLAGGQETQYF. The CDR3 DNA sequence: TGCGCCAGCAGCCTGCGACTAGCGGGGGGACAAGAGACCCAGTACTTC.